This entry lists 25 T cell receptor beta chains sequenced from one sample in a study of persistence of HIV-infected CD4 T cells. Their antigens remain unidentified. This was the immunoSEQ version 4 assay in survey mode. Repertoires were generated with immunoSEQ multiplex PCR, while TCRdb's copy carries only in-frame clones and drops some. The sample contains more than 30,000 clones, about 91% of which appear only once. Anti-CD3/anti-CD28 beads served as a nonspecific positive control stimulus. Responding CD4+ T cells were sorted by upregulation of both CD40 ligand and CD69. Source: CD4+ T cells sorted from PBMCs after approximately 19-hour stimulation, taken from a patient who received antiretroviral therapy. The receptors were sampled from an adult man with HIV who was CMV-seropositive.

The V and J genes are TRBV19 and TRBJ2-3; 14 bases line up with TRBD2. J gave up 5 bases and V 5 bases, and 6 bases lay outside the gene matches. Germline V lookup: CDR1 LNHDA, CDR2 SQIVND (reference sequence). The CDR3 spans 16 residues. CDR3 in amino acids: CASSQGLAGGVDTQYF. The CDR3, as DNA: TGTGCCAGTAGTCAAGGACTAGCGGGAGGAGTAGATACGCAGTATTTT. Supplemented by reference TRBV19 and TRBJ2-3, the full variable domain reads DGGITQSPKYLFRKEGQNVTLSCEQNLNHDAMYWYRQDPGQGLRLIYYSQIVNDFQKGDIAEGYSVSREKKESFPLTVTSAQKNPTAFYLCASSQGLAGGVDTQYFGPGTRLTVL.

The rearrangement joins TRBV5-1 to TRBJ1-1; no clear D gene. The CDR3 sequence is 14 residues long. V lost 3 bases to trimming and J lost 0 bases, with 9 bases between them. CDR1 SGHRS and CDR2 YFSETQ come from the germline V gene. The CDR3 coding sequence is TGCGCCAGCAGCTCTGCGCCCGTGAACACTGAAGCTTTCTTT. Translating it yields CASSSAPVNTEAFF.

In its sample, this clone ranks as medium-sized. V usage is TRBV10-1 and J usage is TRBJ2-7; possible D gene TRBD1, 5 bases. The V end lost 5 bases, the J end lost 3 bases, and 8 bases lay between the germline ends. This CDR3 is built from 12 residues. Germline assignment: CDR1 WNHNN and CDR2 SYGVQD (reference sequence). The CDR3 loop is CASSKGYYEQYF. The CDR3 coding sequence is TGCGCCAGCAGTAAGGGGTACTACGAGCAGTACTTC.

The V call is TRBV15, the J call TRBJ1-1; D gene ambiguous. The V end lost 3 bases, the J end lost 3 bases, and 14 bases lay between the germline ends. This CDR3 spans 15 amino acids. The germline V gene has CDR1 LNHNV and CDR2 YYDKDF (reference sequence). The CDR3 loop reads CATSREASLDTEAFF. CDR3 coding DNA: TGTGCCACCAGCAGGGAGGCTTCCTTGGACACTGAAGCTTTCTTT.

The rearrangement uses TRBV27 and TRBJ2-4; D might be TRBD1 or TRBD2, each matching 5 bases. The V gene lost 6 bases and the J gene lost 0 bases, with 15 bases spanning the gap. The length of the CDR3 is 16 residues. Looked up from germline, CDR1 is MNHEY and CDR2 is SMNVEV (reference sequence). The CDR3 sequence: CASSPTGPPAKNIQYF. Written as DNA, the CDR3 is TGTGCCAGCAGCCCTACGGGGCCCCCAGCCAAAAACATTCAGTACTTC.

The chain has TRBV12-3 or TRBV12-4 and TRBJ1-5, with unresolved D. With 2 bases removed from V and 4 bases from J, the gap between germline ends came to 6 bases. The CDR3 is 13 amino acids. CDR3 in DNA: TGTGCCAGCAGTTTACGGAAAAATCAGCCCCAGCATTTT. As protein: CASSLRKNQPQHF.

In its sample, this clone was seen once. The gene calls are TRBV5-8 and TRBJ2-5; D gene unclear. Germline values: CDR1 SGHTS, CDR2 YDEGEE. The CDR3 contains 15 residues. With 2 bases removed from V and 5 bases from J, the gap between germline ends came to 16 bases. Here the CDR3 reads CASSFPLVISETQYF. The CDR3 nucleotides read TGTGCCAGCAGCTTCCCACTCGTCATTAGTGAGACCCAGTACTTC.

This chain connects TRBV10-2 to TRBJ2-4; no reliable D call. The CDR3 totals 13 residues. Germline CDR1 reads WSHSY; CDR2 reads SAAADI. Between the trimmed V and J ends, which lost 6 bases and 2 bases, there was a span of 8 bases. The CDR3 loop reads CASSGYTKNIQYF. The CDR3 DNA reads as TGCGCCAGCAGCGGGTATACCAAAAACATTCAGTACTTC.

The V gene is TRBV4-2, the J gene TRBJ1-2; the match to TRBD1 covers 7 bases. CDR3 length: 14 amino acids. The germline gives CDR1 LGHNA, CDR2 YNFKEQ. The junction had 6 bases not matched to a gene; V was cut back by 1 base and J by 7 bases. CDR3 residues: CASSQGNDRAGYTF. The DNA of the CDR3 is TGTGCCAGCAGCCAAGGAAACGACAGGGCTGGCTACACCTTC.

The V call is TRBV5-1, the J call TRBJ2-3; the match to TRBD2 covers 7 bases. This CDR3 is built from 15 residues. The V and J ends lost 2 bases and 4 bases, in that order; junction bases with no gene match: 7. Germline V lookup: CDR1 SGHRS, CDR2 YFSETQ. CDR3 coding DNA: TGCGCCAGCAGCTTAAGCGGGGAGAATGCAGATACGCAGTATTTT. Protein sequence: CASSLSGENADTQYF.

This rearrangement joins TRBV25-1 to TRBJ2-2, with D perhaps TRBD2 (5 bases). The CDR3 is made up of 12 amino acids. V was trimmed by 6 bases and J by 6 bases, leaving 8 bases between them. Germline V gene sequence: CDR1 MGHDK, CDR2 SYGVNS. This CDR3 is CASRTKAGELFF. CDR3 nucleotide sequence: TGTGCCAGCAGGACTAAAGCCGGGGAGCTGTTTTTT. The full variable domain, rest sourced from reference TRBV25-1 and TRBJ2-2, is EADIYQTPRYLVIGTGKKITLECSQTMGHDKMYWYQQDPGMELHLIHYSYGVNSTEKGDLSSESTVSRIRTEHFPLTLESARPSHTSQYLCASRTKAGELFFGEGSRLTVL.

The chain uses TRBV5-4 and TRBJ2-1; 8 bases fit TRBD2. J gave up 5 bases and V 3 bases, and 10 bases lay outside the gene matches. CDR3 length equals 16 residues. In germline, CDR1 is SGHNT, CDR2 YYREEE (reference sequence). The CDR3 protein is CASSSGSGIGNNEQFF. The CDR3 bases are TGTGCCAGCAGCTCGGGTAGCGGGATAGGCAACAATGAGCAGTTCTTC. Based on the CDR3 plus reference TRBV5-4 and TRBJ2-1, the full variable domain is ETGVTQSPTHLIKTRGQQVTLRCSSQSGHNTVSWYQQALGQGPQFIFQYYREEENGRGNFPPRFSGLQFPNYSSELNVNALELDDSALYLCASSSGSGIGNNEQFFGPGTRLTVL.

The chain employs TRBV7-2 and TRBJ1-5; no clear D. The germline V gene encodes CDR1 SGHTA and CDR2 FQGNSA. With 2 bases removed from V and 3 bases from J, the gap between germline ends came to 11 bases. The CDR3 spans 15 residues. CDR3 protein: CASSLRHGINQPQHF. The CDR3 DNA follows: TGTGCCAGCAGCTTAAGGCATGGTATCAATCAGCCCCAGCATTTT.

The chain links TRBV24-1 to TRBJ2-2; possible D gene TRBD1, 6 bases. Germline V gene lookup returns CDR1 KGHDR and CDR2 SFDVKD. The CDR3 consists of 16 residues. Trimming cost V 2 bases and J 2 bases, with 11 bases left between them. CDR3 sequence reads: CATSDSGARNTGELFF. DNA for the CDR3: TGTGCCACCAGTGATTCAGGGGCCAGAAACACCGGGGAGCTGTTTTTT.

The chain couples TRBV18 to TRBJ2-7; D ambiguous. V was clipped by 1 base and J by 2 bases, with 9 bases between them. This CDR3 comprises 14 residues. Germline V gene data show CDR1 as KGHSH and CDR2 as LQKENI. This chain's CDR3 is CASSPLSSTYEQYF. The CDR3 DNA is TGTGCCAGCTCACCACTTTCCAGCACCTACGAGCAGTACTTC.

The chain employs TRBV27 and TRBJ1-2, with a weak D call TRBD1 (5 bases). This CDR3 is 13 amino acids long. Germline V gene lookup returns CDR1 MNHEY and CDR2 SMNVEV (reference sequence). Between the trimmed V and J ends, which lost 2 bases and 8 bases, there was a span of 12 bases. CDR3 DNA sequence: TGTGCCAGCAGTTTAAGAGGGGTCGGGGGCTACACCTTC. Its protein is CASSLRGVGGYTF.

This clone was detected a few times. The genes are TRBV19 and TRBJ2-1, with unresolved D. With 3 bases removed from V and 0 bases from J, the gap between germline ends came to 9 bases. Germline CDR1 reads LNHDA; CDR2 reads SQIVND (reference sequence). This CDR3 region has 15 residues. The CDR3 protein is CASSIEMSSYNEQFF. CDR3 DNA sequence: TGTGCCAGTAGTATTGAGATGAGCTCCTACAATGAGCAGTTCTTC.

The rearrangement uses TRBV29-1 and TRBJ2-3; 9 bases are a match to TRBD2. The junction had 9 bases not matched to a gene; V was cut back by 8 bases and J by 3 bases. CDR3 length equals 14 residues. Germline CDR1 reads SQVTM; CDR2 reads ANQGSEA. The CDR3, as DNA: TGCAGCTCCCTAGGGACTAGCTCGACAGATACGCAGTATTTT. Its protein is CSSLGTSSTDTQYF.

The rearrangement uses TRBV10-3 and TRBJ1-1, with a possible D match to TRBD1 (5 bases). Trimming removed 2 bases from V and 6 bases from J, with 10 bases in between. Germline V gene sequence: CDR1 ENHRY, CDR2 SYGVKD. CDR3 size: 13 residues. The CDR3 coding sequence is TGTGCCATCAGTGAGGAGGGACGGGCTGAAGCTTTCTTT. It translates to CAISEEGRAEAFF.

The rearrangement uses TRBV19 and TRBJ2-7, with 7 nucleotides matching TRBD1. V was clipped by 6 bases and J by 3 bases; unmatched bases: 5. Germline CDR1 and CDR2: LNHDA and SQIVND (reference sequence). This CDR3 has 13 residues. DNA of the CDR3: TGTGCCAGTAGAGAGACAGGGCTCTACGAGCAGTACTTC. Translated, it gives CASRETGLYEQYF.

The chain couples TRBV19 to TRBJ2-5; 10 bases are shared with TRBD1. The junction had 11 bases not matched to a gene; V was cut back by 4 bases and J by 0 bases. The CDR3 is made up of 18 amino acids. CDR1 LNHDA and CDR2 SQIVND come from the germline V gene (reference sequence). CDR3 in amino acids: CASSKGTGAILNQETQYF. The CDR3 DNA reads as TGTGCCAGTAGTAAAGGGACAGGGGCTATCCTAAACCAAGAGACCCAGTACTTC.

This chain uses TRBV5-6 with TRBJ1-5; a weak D match, TRBD1 (6 bases). V dropped 4 bases and J dropped 3 bases, with 17 bases sitting between them. The length of the CDR3 is 16 residues. CDR1 SGHDT and CDR2 YYEEEE come from the germline V gene. The CDR3 DNA reads as TGTGCCAGCAGCCCCTGGAGGACAGCTTCCAATCAGCCCCAGCATTTT. Amino acids: CASSPWRTASNQPQHF.

This chain links TRBV27 with TRBJ1-6; TRBD1 matches at 7 bases. This CDR3 is built from 16 residues. V dropped 5 bases and J dropped 7; count of bases not matched to a gene: 11. From germline, CDR1 is MNHEY and CDR2 SMNVEV (reference sequence). The CDR3 protein is CASSMRGGAGNSPLHF. The DNA of the CDR3 is TGTGCCAGCAGTATGAGAGGGGGCGCGGGGAATTCACCCCTCCACTTT.

The chain has TRBV27 and TRBJ1-2; D is perhaps TRBD1 (5 bases). The CDR3 consists of 17 residues. Germline loops: CDR1 MNHEY, CDR2 SMNVEV (reference sequence). Between the trimmed V and J ends, which lost 9 bases and 3 bases, there was a span of 26 bases. The CDR3 loop is CASWDVTAGRADYGYTF. The CDR3 nucleotides read TGTGCCAGTTGGGATGTGACGGCAGGGCGAGCAGACTATGGCTACACCTTC.

V gene TRBV3-1 (or the pseudogene TRBV3-2) combines with J gene TRBJ1-5, with 10 bases lining up with TRBD1. The J segment lost 3 bases and the V segment lost 1 base, leaving 6 bases of the junction unmatched. Germline V gene data show CDR1 as LGHDT and CDR2 as YNNKEL (reference sequence). This CDR3 has 17 amino acids. As DNA, the CDR3 is TGTGCCAGCAGCCAAGGGGGACAGGGGACTTCCAATCAGCCCCAGCATTTT. Its translation is CASSQGGQGTSNQPQHF.